This T cell receptor (beta chain) derives from a study of T cell repertoires in cytomegalovirus infection (dated by TCRdb to about 2019). Background for the entire study: Donor HLA type was relevant to the analysis, because carriage of CMV infection together with the matching HLA type was indicated by public TCR beta signatures. Study-wide conclusions, independent of this receptor: Cumulative frequency of public TCR beta family members discriminated carriers of CMV infection plus the relevant HLA type in this cohort and an independent 352-donor cohort. The ex vivo response was dominated by HLA-C-restricted CMV-specific TCR beta clonotypes, which also provided the single most frequent clonotype in two of eight donors.

V loses 5 bases, J loses 6 bases, and the germline ends lie 20 bases apart. In the germline V gene, CDR1 corresponds to SGHTA and CDR2 to FQGNSA. Spanning cysteine to phenylalanine, the CDR3 consists of 16 amino acids. This entry keeps only the CDR3 DNA: 48 bases, framed from base 1. This clonotype was observed many times. No antigen is known for it. Per-base qualities were not stored, and no clone one base away is much larger. Reads for this sample came from an Illumina HiSeq 1500. The raw public reads went through TCRdb reprocessing: fastp at Q25, MiXCR clone calling, in-frame beta chains kept. CDR3 protein duplicates are merged, each entry listing the most common genes and DNA. For this sample the table gives around 170,000 distinct CDR3 sequences, of which over 13% were detected only once. Together, the top ten hold 25% to 30% of the sample.

The specimen sequenced was PBMCs. This chain joins TRBV7-2 to TRBJ1-5; D gene: possibly TRBD1, on 5 matching bases. The clonotype was recovered from a human donor in good health (CMV status not recorded). Some clones in this sample may be carry-over from other donors' samples. DNA sequence: TGTGCCAGCAGCGACCCAGGGCTGTTGCGCGCTCAGCCCCAGCATTTT. The translation is CASSDPGLLRAQPQHF.